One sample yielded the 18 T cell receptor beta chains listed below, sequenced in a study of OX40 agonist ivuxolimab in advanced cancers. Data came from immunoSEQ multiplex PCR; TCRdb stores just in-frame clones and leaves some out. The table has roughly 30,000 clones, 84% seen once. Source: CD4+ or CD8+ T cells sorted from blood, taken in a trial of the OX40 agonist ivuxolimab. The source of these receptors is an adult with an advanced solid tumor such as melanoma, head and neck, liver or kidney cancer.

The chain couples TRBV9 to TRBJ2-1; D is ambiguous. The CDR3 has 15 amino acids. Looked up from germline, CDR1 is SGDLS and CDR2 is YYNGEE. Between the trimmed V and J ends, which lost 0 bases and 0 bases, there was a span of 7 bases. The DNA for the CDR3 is TGTGCCAGCAGCGTAGCGGCTAGCTCCTACAATGAGCAGTTCTTC. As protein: CASSVAASSYNEQFF.

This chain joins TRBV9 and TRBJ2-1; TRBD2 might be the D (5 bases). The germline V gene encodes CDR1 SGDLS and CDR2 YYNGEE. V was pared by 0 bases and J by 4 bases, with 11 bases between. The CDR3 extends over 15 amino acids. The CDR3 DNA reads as TGTGCCAGCAGCGTAGGATCAGCGGAATACAATGAGCAGTTCTTC. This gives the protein CASSVGSAEYNEQFF.

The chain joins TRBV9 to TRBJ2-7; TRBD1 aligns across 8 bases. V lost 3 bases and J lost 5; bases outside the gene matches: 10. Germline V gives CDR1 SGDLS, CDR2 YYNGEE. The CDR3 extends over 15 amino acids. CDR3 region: CASSGRTGLLHEQYF. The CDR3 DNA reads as TGTGCCAGCAGCGGCCGGACAGGGTTGCTCCACGAGCAGTACTTC.

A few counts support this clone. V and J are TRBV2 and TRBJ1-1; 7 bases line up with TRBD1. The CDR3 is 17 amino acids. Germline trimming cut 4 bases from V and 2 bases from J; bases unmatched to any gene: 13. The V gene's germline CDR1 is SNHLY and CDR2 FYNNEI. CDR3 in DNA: TGTGCCAGCAGTGTTCTATTGGTTGGACAGGACAACACTGAAGCTTTCTTT. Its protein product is CASSVLLVGQDNTEAFF.

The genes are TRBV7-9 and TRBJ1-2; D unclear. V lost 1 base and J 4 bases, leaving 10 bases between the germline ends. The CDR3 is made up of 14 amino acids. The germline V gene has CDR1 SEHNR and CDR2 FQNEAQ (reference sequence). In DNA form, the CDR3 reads TGTGCCAGCAGCTTAGATGCAGGCCTCTATGGCTACACCTTC. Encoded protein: CASSLDAGLYGYTF. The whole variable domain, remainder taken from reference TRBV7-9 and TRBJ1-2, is DTGVSQNPRHKITKRGQNVTFRCDPISEHNRLYWYRQTLGQGPEFLTYFQNEAQLEKSRLLSDRFSAERPKGSFSTLEIQRTEQGDSAMYLCASSLDAGLYGYTFGSGTRLTVV.

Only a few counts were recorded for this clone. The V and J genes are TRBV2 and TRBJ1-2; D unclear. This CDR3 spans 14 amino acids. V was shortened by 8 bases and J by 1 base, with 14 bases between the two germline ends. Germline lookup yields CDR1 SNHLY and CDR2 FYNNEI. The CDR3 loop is CASDEGSVNYGYTF. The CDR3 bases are TGTGCCAGCGACGAGGGCAGCGTTAACTATGGCTACACCTTC.

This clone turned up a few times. The CDR3 DNA is TGTGCCAGCAGCGTAGGGGATACGCAGTATTTT. This codes for CASSVGDTQYF. V usage is TRBV9 and J usage is TRBJ2-3; unclear D gene. Looked up from germline, CDR1 is SGDLS and CDR2 is YYNGEE. Trimming left V 0 bases short and J 6 bases short, with 2 bases between. The CDR3 is 11 amino acids.

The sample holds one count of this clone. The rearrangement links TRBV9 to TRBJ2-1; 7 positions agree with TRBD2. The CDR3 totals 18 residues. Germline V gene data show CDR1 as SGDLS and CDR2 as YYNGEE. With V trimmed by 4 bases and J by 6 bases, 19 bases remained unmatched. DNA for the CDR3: TGTGCCAGCAGCCCCAACTATGCTAGCGGTTCAGGAGGCAATGAGCAGTTCTTC. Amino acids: CASSPNYASGSGGNEQFF. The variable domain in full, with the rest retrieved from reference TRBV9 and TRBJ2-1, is DSGVTQTPKHLITATGQRVTLRCSPRSGDLSVYWYQQSLDQGLQFLIQYYNGEERAKGNILERFSAQQFPDLHSELNLSSLELGDSALYFCASSPNYASGSGGNEQFFGPGTRLTVL.

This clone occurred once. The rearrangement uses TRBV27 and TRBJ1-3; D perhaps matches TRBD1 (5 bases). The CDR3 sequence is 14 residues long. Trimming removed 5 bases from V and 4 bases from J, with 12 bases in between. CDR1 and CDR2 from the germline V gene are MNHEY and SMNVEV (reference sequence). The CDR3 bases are TGTGCCAGCAGTATAAGGGGATGGGGAAACACCATATATTTT. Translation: CASSIRGWGNTIYF.

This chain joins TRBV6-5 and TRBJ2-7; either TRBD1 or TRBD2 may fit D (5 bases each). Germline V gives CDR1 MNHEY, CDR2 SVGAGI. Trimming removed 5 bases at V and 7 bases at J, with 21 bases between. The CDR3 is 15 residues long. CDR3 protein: CASSAPGTWGIEQYF. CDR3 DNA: TGTGCCAGCAGTGCCCCCGGGACCTGGGGGATTGAGCAGTACTTC.

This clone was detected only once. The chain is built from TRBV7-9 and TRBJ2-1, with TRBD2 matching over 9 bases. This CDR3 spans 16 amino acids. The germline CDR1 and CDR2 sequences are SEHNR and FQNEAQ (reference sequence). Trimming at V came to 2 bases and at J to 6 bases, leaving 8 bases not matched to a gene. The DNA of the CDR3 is TGTGCCAGCAGCTTATCGGGCGGGAGGGCCGTCAATGAGCAGTTCTTC. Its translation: CASSLSGGRAVNEQFF.

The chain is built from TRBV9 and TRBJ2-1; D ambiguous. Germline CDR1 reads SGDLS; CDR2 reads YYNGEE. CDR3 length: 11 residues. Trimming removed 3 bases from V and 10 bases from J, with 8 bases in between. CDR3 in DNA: TGTGCCAGCAGCGCCGATTGGGAGCAGTTCTTC. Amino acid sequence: CASSADWEQFF. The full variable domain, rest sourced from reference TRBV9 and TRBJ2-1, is DSGVTQTPKHLITATGQRVTLRCSPRSGDLSVYWYQQSLDQGLQFLIQYYNGEERAKGNILERFSAQQFPDLHSELNLSSLELGDSALYFCASSADWEQFFGPGTRLTVL.

The CDR3 DNA follows: TGTGCCACCGCCGGGACGAAATCCAATGAGCAGTTCTTC. Residues: CATAGTKSNEQFF. J is TRBJ2-1 and V is TRBV30, with D tentatively TRBD1 or TRBD2 (5 bases each). Germline V gene lookup returns CDR1 GTSNPN and CDR2 SVGIG (reference sequence). The CDR3 spans 13 residues. Trimming took off 8 bases at V and 6 bases at J, with 17 bases between the two ends.

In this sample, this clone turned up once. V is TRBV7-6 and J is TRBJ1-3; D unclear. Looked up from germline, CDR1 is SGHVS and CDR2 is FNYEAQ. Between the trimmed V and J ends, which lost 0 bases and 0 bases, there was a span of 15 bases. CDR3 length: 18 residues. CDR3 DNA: TGTGCCAGCAGCTTAGCGAGTTTCGACTGGGACTCTGGAAACACCATATATTTT. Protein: CASSLASFDWDSGNTIYF.

The CDR3, as DNA: TGTGCCAGCAGCGGGAGGGCCGCATCCACGACCCAGTACTTC. Its protein is CASSGRAASTTQYF. The chain is built from TRBV9 and TRBJ2-5, with TRBD2 as a possible D gene (6 bases). Trimming shortened V by 3 bases and J by 7 bases, and 16 bases separated the two germline ends. The CDR3 runs to 14 residues. Germline-derived CDR1 and CDR2 are SGDLS and YYNGEE.

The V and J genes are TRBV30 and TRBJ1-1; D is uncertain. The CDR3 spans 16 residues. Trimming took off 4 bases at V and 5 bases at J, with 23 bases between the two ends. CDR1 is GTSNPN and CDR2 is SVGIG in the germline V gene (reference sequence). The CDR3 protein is CAWTDKPGPGRTEAFF. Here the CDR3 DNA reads TGTGCCTGGACCGACAAACCTGGGCCGGGTCGGACTGAAGCTTTCTTT.

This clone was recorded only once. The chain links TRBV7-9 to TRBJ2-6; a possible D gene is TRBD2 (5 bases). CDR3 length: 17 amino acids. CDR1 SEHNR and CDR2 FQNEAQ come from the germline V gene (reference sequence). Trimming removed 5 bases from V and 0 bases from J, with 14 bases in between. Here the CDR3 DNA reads TGTGCCAGCAGCCCCCTACCCGGGGACTCTGGGGCCAACGTCCTGACTTTC. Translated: CASSPLPGDSGANVLTF.

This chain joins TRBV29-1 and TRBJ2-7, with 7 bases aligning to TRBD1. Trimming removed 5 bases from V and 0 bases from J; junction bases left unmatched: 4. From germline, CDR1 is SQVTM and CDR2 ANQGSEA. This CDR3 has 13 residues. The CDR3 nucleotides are TGCAGCGTTCTACAGGGGAGCTCCTACGAGCAGTACTTC. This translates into CSVLQGSSYEQYF.